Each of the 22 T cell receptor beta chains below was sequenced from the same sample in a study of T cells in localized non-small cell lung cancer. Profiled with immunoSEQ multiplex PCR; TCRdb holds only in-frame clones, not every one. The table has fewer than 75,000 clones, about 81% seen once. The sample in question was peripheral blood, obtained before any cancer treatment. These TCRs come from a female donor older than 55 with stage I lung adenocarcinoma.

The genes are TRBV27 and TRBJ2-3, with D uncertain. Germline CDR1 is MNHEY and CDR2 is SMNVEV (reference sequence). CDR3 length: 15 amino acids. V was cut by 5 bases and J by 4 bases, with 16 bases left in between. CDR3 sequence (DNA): TGTGCCAGCAGTGCCTCCCTCTCATGGGCAGATACGCAGTATTTT. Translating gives CASSASLSWADTQYF.

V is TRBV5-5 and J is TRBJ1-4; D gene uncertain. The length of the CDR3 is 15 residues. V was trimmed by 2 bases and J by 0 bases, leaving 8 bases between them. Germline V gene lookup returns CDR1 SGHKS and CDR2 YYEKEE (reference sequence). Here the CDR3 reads CASSFSSATNEKLFF. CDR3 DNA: TGTGCCAGCAGCTTTAGTTCTGCAACTAATGAAAAACTGTTTTTT.

CDR3 in amino acids: CASSPWTSGDNEQFF. CDR3 in DNA: TGTGCCAGCAGCCCATGGACTAGCGGGGACAATGAGCAGTTCTTC. V gene TRBV7-9 combines with J gene TRBJ2-1; TRBD2 matches 12 bases. This CDR3 region has 15 residues. Germline V gives CDR1 SEHNR, CDR2 FQNEAQ (reference sequence). J was trimmed by 5 bases and V by 5 bases; bases with no gene match: 4.

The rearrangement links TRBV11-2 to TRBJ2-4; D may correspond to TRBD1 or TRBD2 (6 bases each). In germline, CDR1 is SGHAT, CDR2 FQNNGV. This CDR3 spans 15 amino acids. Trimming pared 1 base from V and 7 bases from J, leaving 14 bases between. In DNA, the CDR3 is TGTGCCAGCAGCTTAGTTGGGGGGCGCGAGAACATTCAGTACTTC. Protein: CASSLVGGRENIQYF.

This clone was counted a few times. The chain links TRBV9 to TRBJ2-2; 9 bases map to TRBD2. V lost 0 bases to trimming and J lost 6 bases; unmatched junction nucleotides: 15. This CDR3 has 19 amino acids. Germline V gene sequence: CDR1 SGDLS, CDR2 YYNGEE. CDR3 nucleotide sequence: TGTGCCAGCAGCGTAGCTAGGGCTAGCGGGGCTTCCGGGGCCGGGGAGCTGTTTTTT. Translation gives CASSVARASGASGAGELFF.

The CDR3 region is CASSLAGGTGAYEQYF. CDR3 nucleotide sequence: TGTGCCAGCAGCTTGGCCGGTGGGACGGGAGCCTACGAGCAGTACTTC. This chain connects TRBV5-4 to TRBJ2-7; D is perhaps TRBD2 (6 bases). Trimming cost V 0 bases and J 2 bases, with 15 bases left between them. The CDR3 runs 16 residues. The germline V gene has CDR1 SGHNT and CDR2 YYREEE (reference sequence).

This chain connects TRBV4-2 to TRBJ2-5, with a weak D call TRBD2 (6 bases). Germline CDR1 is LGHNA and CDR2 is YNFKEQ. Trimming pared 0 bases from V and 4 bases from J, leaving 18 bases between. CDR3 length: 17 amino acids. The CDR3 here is CASSQDPAGEEGETQYF. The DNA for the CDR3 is TGTGCCAGCAGCCAAGATCCCGCCGGGGAGGAGGGAGAGACCCAGTACTTC.

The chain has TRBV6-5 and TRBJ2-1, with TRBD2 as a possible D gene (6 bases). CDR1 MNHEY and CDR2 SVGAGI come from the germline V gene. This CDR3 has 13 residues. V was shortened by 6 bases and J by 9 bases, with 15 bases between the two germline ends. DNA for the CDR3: TGTGCCAGCAGCTTGGATAGGGGAGGTGAGCAGTTCTTC. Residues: CASSLDRGGEQFF.

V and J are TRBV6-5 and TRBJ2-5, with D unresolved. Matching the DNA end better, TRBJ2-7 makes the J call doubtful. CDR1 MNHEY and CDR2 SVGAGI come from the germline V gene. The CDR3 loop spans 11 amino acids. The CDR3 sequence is CASSQYYEQYF. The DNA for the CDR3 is TGTGCCAGCAGTCAGTACTACGAGCAGTACTTC.

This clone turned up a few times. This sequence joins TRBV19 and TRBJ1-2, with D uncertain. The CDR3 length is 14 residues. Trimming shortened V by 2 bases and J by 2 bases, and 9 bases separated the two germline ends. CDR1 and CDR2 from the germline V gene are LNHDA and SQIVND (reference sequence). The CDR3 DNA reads TGTGCCAGTAGTATACAAACAGAAAACTATGGCTACACCTTC. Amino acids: CASSIQTENYGYTF.

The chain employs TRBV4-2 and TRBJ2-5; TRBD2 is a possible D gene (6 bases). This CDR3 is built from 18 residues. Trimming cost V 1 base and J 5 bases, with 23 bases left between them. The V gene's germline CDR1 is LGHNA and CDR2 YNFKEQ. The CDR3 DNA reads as TGTGCCAGCAGCCAAGCCACATCCGGGGGACGATTAGGTGAGACCCAGTACTTC. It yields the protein CASSQATSGGRLGETQYF.

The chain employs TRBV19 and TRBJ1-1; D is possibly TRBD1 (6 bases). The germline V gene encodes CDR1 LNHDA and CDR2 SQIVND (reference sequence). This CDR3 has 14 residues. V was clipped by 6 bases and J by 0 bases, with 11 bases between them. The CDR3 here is CASRLQGLNTEAFF. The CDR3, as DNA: TGTGCCAGTAGACTCCAGGGGTTGAACACTGAAGCTTTCTTT.

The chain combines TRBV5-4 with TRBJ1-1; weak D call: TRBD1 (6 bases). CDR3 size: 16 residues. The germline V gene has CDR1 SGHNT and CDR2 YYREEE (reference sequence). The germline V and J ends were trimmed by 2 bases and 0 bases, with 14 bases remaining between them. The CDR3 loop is CASSFGGGWMNTEAFF. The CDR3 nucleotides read TGTGCCAGCAGCTTTGGCGGGGGCTGGATGAACACTGAAGCTTTCTTT.

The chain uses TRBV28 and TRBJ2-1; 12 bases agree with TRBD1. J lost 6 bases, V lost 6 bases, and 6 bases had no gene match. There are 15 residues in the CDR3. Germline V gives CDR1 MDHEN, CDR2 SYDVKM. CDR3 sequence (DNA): TGTGCCAGCAGGACACCGGGACAGGGGGCCAATGAGCAGTTCTTC. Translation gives CASRTPGQGANEQFF.

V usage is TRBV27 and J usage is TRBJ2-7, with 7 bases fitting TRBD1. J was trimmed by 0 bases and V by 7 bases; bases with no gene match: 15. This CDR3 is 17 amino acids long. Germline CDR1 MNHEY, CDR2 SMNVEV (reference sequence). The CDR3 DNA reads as TGTGCCAGCACCAATTTAGTGACAGGGACCACCTCCTACGAGCAGTACTTC. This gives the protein CASTNLVTGTTSYEQYF.

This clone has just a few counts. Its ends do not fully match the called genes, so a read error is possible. The CDR3 sequence is CASNLQMNTEAFF. The CDR3 DNA sequence: TGTGCCAGCAACTTACAGATGAACACTGAAGCTTTCTTT. The chain employs TRBV7-2 and TRBJ1-1, with unresolved D. Germline V gives CDR1 SGHTA, CDR2 FQGNSA. This CDR3 contains 13 residues.

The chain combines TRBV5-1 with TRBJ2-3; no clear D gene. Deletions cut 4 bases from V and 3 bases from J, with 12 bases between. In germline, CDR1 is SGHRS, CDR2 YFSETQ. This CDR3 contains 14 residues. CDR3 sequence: CASSPDSPTDTQYF. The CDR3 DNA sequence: TGCGCCAGCAGCCCCGATAGCCCGACAGATACGCAGTATTTT.

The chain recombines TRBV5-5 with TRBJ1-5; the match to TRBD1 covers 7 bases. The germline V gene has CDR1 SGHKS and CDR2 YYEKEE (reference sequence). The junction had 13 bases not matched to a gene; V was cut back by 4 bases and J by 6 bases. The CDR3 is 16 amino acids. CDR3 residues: CASSPGQVEVFQPQHF. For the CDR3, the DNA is TGTGCCAGCAGCCCTGGACAGGTTGAAGTGTTTCAGCCCCAGCATTTT.

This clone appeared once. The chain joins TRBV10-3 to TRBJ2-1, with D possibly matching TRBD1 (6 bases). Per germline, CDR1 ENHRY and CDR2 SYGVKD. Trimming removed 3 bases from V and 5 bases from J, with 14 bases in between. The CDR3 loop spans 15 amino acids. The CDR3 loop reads CAISDLQGEDNEQFF. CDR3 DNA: TGTGCCATCAGTGACTTACAGGGTGAGGACAATGAGCAGTTCTTC.

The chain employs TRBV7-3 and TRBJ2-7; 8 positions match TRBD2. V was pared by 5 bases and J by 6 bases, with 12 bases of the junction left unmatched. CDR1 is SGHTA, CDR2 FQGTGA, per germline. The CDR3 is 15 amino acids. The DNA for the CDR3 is TGTGCCAGCAGCCCCGGGGCGGGGGGCCTACCCGAGCAGTACTTC. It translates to CASSPGAGGLPEQYF. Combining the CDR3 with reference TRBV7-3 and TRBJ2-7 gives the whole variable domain GAGVSQTPSNKVTEKGKYVELRCDPISGHTALYWYRQSLGQGPEFLIYFQGTGAADDSGLPNDRFFAVRPEGSVSTLKIQRTERGDSAVYLCASSPGAGGLPEQYFGPGTRLTVT.

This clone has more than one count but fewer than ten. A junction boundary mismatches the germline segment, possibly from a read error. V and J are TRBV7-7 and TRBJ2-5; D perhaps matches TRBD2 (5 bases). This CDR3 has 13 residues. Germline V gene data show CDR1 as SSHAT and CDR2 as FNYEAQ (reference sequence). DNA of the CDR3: TGTGCTAGCAGCTTTGGAGGTCAAGAGACCCAGTACTTC. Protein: CASSFGGQETQYF.

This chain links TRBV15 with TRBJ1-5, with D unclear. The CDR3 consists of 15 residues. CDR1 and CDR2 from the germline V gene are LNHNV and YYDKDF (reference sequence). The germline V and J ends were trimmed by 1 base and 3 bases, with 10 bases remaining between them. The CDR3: CATSRGGRLNQPQHF. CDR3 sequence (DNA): TGTGCCACCAGCAGAGGAGGACGGCTCAATCAGCCCCAGCATTTT.